This TCR beta chain came from a study of T cells in Graves' hyperthyroidism and ophthalmopathy. Across the study: Before any treatment, at initial diagnosis, peripheral blood was collected.

At least ten counts were recorded for this clonotype. Its antigen remains unknown. Diagnoses were established using clinical symptoms, serum thyroxine and TRAb, thyroid ultrasound and orbital computed tomography. Fresh 10 ml peripheral blood yielded PBMCs. Whole-study findings and limits: Most clonotypes expanded in the thyroid (above 0.001) were also present in blood.

The CDR3 runs to 13 residues. In germline, CDR1 is LNHDA, CDR2 SQIVND (reference sequence). With V trimmed by 11 bases and J by 0 bases, 4 bases remained unmatched. Researchers amplified the TCR beta CDR3 regions from RNA transcripts. The HTBI primer set was used in a first-round RT-PCR of the TCR CDR3. Using its own MiXCR run on the multiplex PCR reads, TCRdb lists one record per CDR3 protein. The sample has 470,000 or so distinct CDR3 sequences, less than 25% seen once; the top ten hold 26%. Sample: blood. This sequence joins TRBV19 and TRBJ1-3, with 7 positions matching TRBD1. The TCR originated in a young man with Graves' hyperthyroidism. The chain's CDR3 is CAVGQHSGNTIYF. CDR3 DNA: TGTGCCGTGGGACAGCACTCTGGAAACACCATATATTTT. The full variable domain, its missing parts supplied by reference TRBV19 and TRBJ1-3, is DGGITQSPKYLFRKEGQNVTLSCEQNLNHDAMYWYRQDPGQGLRLIYYSQIVNDFQKGDIAEGYSVSREKKESFPLTVTSAQKNPTAFYLCAVGQHSGNTIYFGEGSWLTVV.